This T cell receptor beta chain emerged from a study of CD8 T cells in ankylosing spondylitis. This clonotype occurred many times. Its antigen is unidentified. Quantitative barcoded 5'-RACE was used to prepare TCR beta libraries. MiXCR, applied by TCRdb to the 5' RACE reads, yields one record per CDR3 protein. Among roughly 230,000 distinct CDR3 sequences listed, 15% to 20% were seen once. The germline V gene encodes CDR1 SQVTM and CDR2 ANQGSEA. The CDR3 has 16 residues. The ends lost 6 bases at V and 1 base at J; junction bases unmatched: 13. Study-wide findings and caveats: Researchers reportedly found disease-linked clones significantly enriched in matched ankylosing spondylitis synovial fluid.

This receptor was taken from a male donor with ankylosing spondylitis or in good health (not recorded which). The rearrangement uses TRBV29-1 and TRBJ2-7; 9 bases map to TRBD1. Specimen: blood, either unsorted or a sorted T cell fraction (not recorded which). This CDR3 is CSVNTGGEVSSYEQYF. CDR3 nucleotide sequence: TGCAGCGTAAACACAGGGGGCGAAGTGTCGTCCTACGAGCAGTACTTC.